Presented here are 5 T cell receptor beta chains from one specimen sequenced in a study of T cell responses to AZD1222 COVID-19 vaccine. Sequenced by immunoSEQ multiplex PCR; TCRdb stores in-frame clones only, minus some. Of 100,000 to 120,000 clones listed, roughly 93% are singletons. The starting material was peripheral blood, obtained 28 days after the second AZD1222 dose. Receptors were obtained from an adult who received the AZD1222 COVID-19 vaccine.

The gene calls are TRBV4-1 and TRBJ1-4; no definite D call. Trimming removed 3 bases at V and 6 bases at J, with 8 bases between. Germline V gene data show CDR1 as MGHRA and CDR2 as YSYEKL. The CDR3 spans 13 residues. The DNA for the CDR3 is TGCGCCAGCAGCCACCGGACGGATGAAAAACTGTTTTTT. Translated, it gives CASSHRTDEKLFF.

V gene TRBV23-1 combines with J gene TRBJ2-5; 7 bases match TRBD2. TRBV23-1 is identified as an open reading frame with a role that is uncertain. The CDR3 covers 14 residues. V lost 8 bases, J lost 3 bases, and 9 bases stayed unmatched. The CDR3 protein is CASRGGSAEETQYF. CDR3 sequence (DNA): TGCGCCAGCCGGGGAGGGTCTGCGGAAGAGACCCAGTACTTC.

The chain joins TRBV11-2 to TRBJ1-1; TRBD1 is a possible D gene (5 bases). The CDR3 sequence is 15 residues long. Germline CDR1 is SGHAT and CDR2 is FQNNGV. The V and J ends lost 1 base and 1 base respectively, with 10 bases between them. CDR3 residues: CASSLVGEGNTEAFF. Written as DNA, the CDR3 is TGTGCCAGCAGCTTAGTAGGGGAGGGGAACACTGAAGCTTTCTTT.

The V gene is TRBV28, the J gene TRBJ1-5, with D hard to call. This CDR3 is 14 amino acids long. Germline V gene data show CDR1 as MDHEN and CDR2 as SYDVKM. With 8 bases removed from V and 1 base from J, the gap between germline ends came to 12 bases. This CDR3 reads CASGINLSNQPQHF. As DNA, the CDR3 is TGTGCCAGCGGGATCAACTTGAGCAATCAGCCCCAGCATTTT.

The gene calls are TRBV5-1 and TRBJ1-1, with D possibly matching TRBD1 (6 bases). V lost 4 bases, J lost 0 bases, and 13 bases lay in between. The germline gives CDR1 SGHRS, CDR2 YFSETQ. The CDR3 extends over 15 amino acids. For the CDR3, the DNA is TGCGCCAGCAGCCCAAATGGGGGGCTGAACACTGAAGCTTTCTTT. It yields the protein CASSPNGGLNTEAFF.